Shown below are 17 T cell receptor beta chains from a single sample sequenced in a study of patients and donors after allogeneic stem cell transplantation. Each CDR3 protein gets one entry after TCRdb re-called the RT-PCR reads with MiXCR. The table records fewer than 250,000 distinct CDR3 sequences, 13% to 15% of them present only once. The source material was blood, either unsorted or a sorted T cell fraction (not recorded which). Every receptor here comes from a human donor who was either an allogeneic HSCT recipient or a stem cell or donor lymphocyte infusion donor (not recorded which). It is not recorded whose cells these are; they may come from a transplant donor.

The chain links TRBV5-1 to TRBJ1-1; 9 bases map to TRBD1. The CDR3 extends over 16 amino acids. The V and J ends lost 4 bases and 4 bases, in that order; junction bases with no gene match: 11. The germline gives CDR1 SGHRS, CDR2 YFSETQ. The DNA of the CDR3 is TGCGCCAGCAGCGGGGGACAGGGACAAGGGAGCACTGAAGCTTTCTTT. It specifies CASSGGQGQGSTEAFF.

CDR3 sequence: CATPKGLREGELFF. As DNA, the CDR3 is TGTGCCACCCCCAAGGGACTGCGAGAGGGGGAGCTGTTTTTT. The chain couples TRBV7-2 to TRBJ2-2, with TRBD2 as a possible D gene (6 bases). This CDR3 is 14 amino acids long. Germline V gene data show CDR1 as SGHTA and CDR2 as FQGNSA. The V end lost 10 bases, the J end lost 8 bases, and 20 bases lay between the germline ends.

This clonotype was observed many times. The CDR3 region has the DNA TGTGCCAGCAGCTTAGGCCCAAGGAGCGGGACCACGGAGGTCGAGACCCAGTACTTC. This gives the protein CASSLGPRSGTTEVETQYF. This sequence joins TRBV7-8 and TRBJ2-5, with 7 bases fitting TRBD2. The CDR3 consists of 19 residues. Germline CDR1 is SGHVS and CDR2 is FQNEAQ. The trim removed 1 base at V and 5 bases at J, leaving 19 bases unmatched. The full variable domain, in which reference TRBV7-8 and TRBJ2-5 provide the parts outside the CDR3, is GAGVSQSPRYKVAKRGQDVALRCDPISGHVSLFWYQQALGQGPEFLTYFQNEAQLDKSGLPSDRFFAERPEGSVSTLKIQRTQQEDSAVYLCASSLGPRSGTTEVETQYFGPGTRLLVL.

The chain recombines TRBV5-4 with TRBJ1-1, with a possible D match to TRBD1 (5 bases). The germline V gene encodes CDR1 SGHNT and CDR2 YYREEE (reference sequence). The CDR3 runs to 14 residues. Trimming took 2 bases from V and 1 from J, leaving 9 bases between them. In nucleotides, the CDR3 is TGTGCCAGCAGCTTCGGGGGAAGGAACACTGAAGCTTTCTTT. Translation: CASSFGGRNTEAFF. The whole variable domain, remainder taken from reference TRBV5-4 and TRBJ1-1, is ETGVTQSPTHLIKTRGQQVTLRCSSQSGHNTVSWYQQALGQGPQFIFQYYREEENGRGNFPPRFSGLQFPNYSSELNVNALELDDSALYLCASSFGGRNTEAFFGQGTRLTVV.

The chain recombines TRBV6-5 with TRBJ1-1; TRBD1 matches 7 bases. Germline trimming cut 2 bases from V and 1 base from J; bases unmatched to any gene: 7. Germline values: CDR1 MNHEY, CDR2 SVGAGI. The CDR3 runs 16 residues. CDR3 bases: TGTGCCAGCAGTTACGGATCAGGGGGAAGGAACACTGAAGCTTTCTTT. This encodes CASSYGSGGRNTEAFF.

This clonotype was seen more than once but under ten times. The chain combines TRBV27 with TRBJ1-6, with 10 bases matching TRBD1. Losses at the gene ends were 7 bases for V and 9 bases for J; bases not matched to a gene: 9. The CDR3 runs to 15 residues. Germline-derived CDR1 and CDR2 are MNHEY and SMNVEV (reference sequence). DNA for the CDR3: TGTGCCAGCAAATCCCGGACAGGGGGGAGTTCACCCCTCCACTTT. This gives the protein CASKSRTGGSSPLHF.

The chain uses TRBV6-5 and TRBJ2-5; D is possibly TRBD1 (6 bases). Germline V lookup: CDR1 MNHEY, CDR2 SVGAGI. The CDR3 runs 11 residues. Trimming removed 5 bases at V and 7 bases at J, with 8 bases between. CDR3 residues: CASSTQGTQYF. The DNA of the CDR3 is TGTGCCAGCAGTACACAGGGGACCCAGTACTTC.

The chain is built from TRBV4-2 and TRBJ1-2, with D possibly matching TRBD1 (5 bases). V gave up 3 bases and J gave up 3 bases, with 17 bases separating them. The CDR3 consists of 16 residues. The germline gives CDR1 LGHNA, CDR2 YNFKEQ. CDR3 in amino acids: CASSQESGTEHYGYTF. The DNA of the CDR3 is TGTGCCAGCAGCCAGGAATCCGGGACGGAGCACTATGGCTACACCTTC.

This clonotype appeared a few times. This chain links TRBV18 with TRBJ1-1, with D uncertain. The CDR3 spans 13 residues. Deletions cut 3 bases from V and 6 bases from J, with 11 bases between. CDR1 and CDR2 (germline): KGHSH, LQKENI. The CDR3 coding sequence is TGTGCCAGCTCACCGAGGTCGATCTCTGAAGCTTTCTTT. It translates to CASSPRSISEAFF.

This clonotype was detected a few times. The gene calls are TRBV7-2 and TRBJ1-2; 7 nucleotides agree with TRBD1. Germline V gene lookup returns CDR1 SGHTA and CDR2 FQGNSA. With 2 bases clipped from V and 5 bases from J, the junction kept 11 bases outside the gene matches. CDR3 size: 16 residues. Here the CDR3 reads CASSLKKGTARYGYTF. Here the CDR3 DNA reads TGTGCCAGCAGCTTAAAAAAAGGGACAGCCCGTTATGGCTACACCTTC.

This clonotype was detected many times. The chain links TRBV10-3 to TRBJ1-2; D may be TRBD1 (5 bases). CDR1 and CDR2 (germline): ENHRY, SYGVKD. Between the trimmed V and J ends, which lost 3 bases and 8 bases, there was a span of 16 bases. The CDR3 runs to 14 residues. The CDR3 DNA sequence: TGTGCCATCAGTGACCGGACACAAAGGAGCGGCTACACCTTC. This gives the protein CAISDRTQRSGYTF.

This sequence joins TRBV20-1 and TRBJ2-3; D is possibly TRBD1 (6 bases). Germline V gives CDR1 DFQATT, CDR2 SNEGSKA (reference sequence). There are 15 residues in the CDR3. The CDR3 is CSAQGLPNVPDTQYF. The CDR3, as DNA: TGCAGCGCCCAGGGGCTACCGAACGTCCCAGATACGCAGTATTTT.

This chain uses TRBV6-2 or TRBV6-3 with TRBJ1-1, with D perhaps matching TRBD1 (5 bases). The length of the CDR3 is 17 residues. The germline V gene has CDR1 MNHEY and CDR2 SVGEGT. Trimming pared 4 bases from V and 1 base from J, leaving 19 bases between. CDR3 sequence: CASSLGDLLGGNTEAFF. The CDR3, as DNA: TGTGCCAGCAGTTTGGGGGACCTTCTTGGTGGGAACACTGAAGCTTTCTTT.

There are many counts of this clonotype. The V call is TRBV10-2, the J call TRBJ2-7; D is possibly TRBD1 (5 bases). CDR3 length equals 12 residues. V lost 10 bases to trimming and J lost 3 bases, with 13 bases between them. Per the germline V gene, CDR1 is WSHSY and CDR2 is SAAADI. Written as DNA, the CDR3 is TGCGCCACAGGTGGCCAGGGCTACGAGCAGTACTTC. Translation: CATGGQGYEQYF.

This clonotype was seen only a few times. The CDR3 nucleotides are TGTGCCTGGGCGGAAGCCAAAAACATTCAGTACTTC. It is translated as CAWAEAKNIQYF. The chain couples TRBV30 to TRBJ2-4, with no clear D. The CDR3 covers 12 residues. Germline loops: CDR1 GTSNPN, CDR2 SVGIG (reference sequence). Trimming left V 5 bases short and J 0 bases short, with 5 bases between.

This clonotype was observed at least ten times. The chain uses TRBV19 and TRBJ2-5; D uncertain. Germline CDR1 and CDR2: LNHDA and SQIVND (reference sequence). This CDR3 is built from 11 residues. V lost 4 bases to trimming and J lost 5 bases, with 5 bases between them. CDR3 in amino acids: CASSTRETQYF. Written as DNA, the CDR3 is TGTGCCAGTAGTACACGGGAGACCCAGTACTTC.

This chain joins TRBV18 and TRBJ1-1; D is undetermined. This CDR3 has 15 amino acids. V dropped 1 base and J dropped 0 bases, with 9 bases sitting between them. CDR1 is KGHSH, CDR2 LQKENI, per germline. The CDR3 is CASSPRREMNTEAFF. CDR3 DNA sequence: TGTGCCAGCTCACCACGGAGGGAGATGAACACTGAAGCTTTCTTT.